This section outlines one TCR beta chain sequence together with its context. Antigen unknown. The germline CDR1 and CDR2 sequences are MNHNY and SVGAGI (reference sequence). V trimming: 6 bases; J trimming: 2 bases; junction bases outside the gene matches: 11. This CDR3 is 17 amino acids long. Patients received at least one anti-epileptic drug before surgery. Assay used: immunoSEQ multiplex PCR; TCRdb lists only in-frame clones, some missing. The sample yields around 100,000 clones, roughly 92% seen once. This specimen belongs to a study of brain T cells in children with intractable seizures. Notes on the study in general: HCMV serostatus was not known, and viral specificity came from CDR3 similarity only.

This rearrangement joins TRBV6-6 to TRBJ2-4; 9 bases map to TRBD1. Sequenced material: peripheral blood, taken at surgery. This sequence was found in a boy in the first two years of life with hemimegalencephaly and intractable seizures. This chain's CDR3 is CASSRQGGIVSKNIQYF. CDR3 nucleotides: TGTGCCAGCAGCCGACAGGGGGGGATTGTTTCCAAAAACATTCAGTACTTC.